The next 21 T cell receptor beta chains were all read from a single sample in a study of beta chain features in type 1 diabetes. The isolated RNA, all of it, was reverse transcribed, so expressed TCRB transcripts were what got sequenced. The method was immunoSEQ multiplex PCR; TCRdb's version includes in-frame clones alone and lacks a portion of them. The sample consists of over 500,000 clones, around a sixth of them appearing once. The sequencing input was naive CD4+ T cells from blood. These receptors all stem from a man aged 18-30 years in good health.

In its sample, this clone was seen a few times. V gene TRBV4-2 combines with J gene TRBJ1-1; no reliable D call. The CDR3 is 18 amino acids. Looked up from germline, CDR1 is LGHNA and CDR2 is YNFKEQ. The V gene lost 1 base and the J gene lost 1 base, with 19 bases spanning the gap. The CDR3 protein is CASSQAQRIRVGNTEAFF. DNA of the CDR3: TGTGCCAGCAGCCAAGCACAAAGAATAAGGGTTGGGAACACTGAAGCTTTCTTT.

This clone was counted between two and nine times. The rearrangement links TRBV9 to TRBJ2-7, with 10 bases fitting TRBD2. Trimming took 4 bases from V and 0 from J; bases not matched to a gene: 4. Germline CDR1 SGDLS, CDR2 YYNGEE. The CDR3 contains 15 residues. Written as DNA, the CDR3 is TGTGCCAGCAGCCCTCGGACTAGCGGCTCCTACGAGCAGTACTTC. Translated: CASSPRTSGSYEQYF.

V usage is TRBV2 and J usage is TRBJ1-1, with D possibly matching TRBD1 (5 bases). The CDR3 runs 13 residues. V dropped 5 bases and J dropped 4 bases, with 11 bases sitting between them. The germline gives CDR1 SNHLY, CDR2 FYNNEI. For the CDR3, the DNA is TGTGCCAGCAGTACCGACAGATTCACTGAAGCTTTCTTT. Its translation is CASSTDRFTEAFF.

Comment on this clone: The same CDR3 can be traced to other DNA sequences in this sample. The chain recombines TRBV6-5 with TRBJ1-1; D is uncertain. V lost 0 bases, J lost 1 base, and 6 bases lay in between. Germline V CDR1 and CDR2: MNHEY, SVGAGI. The CDR3 has 14 amino acids. DNA of the CDR3: TGTGCCAGCAGTTACTCGGGCGGGAACACTGAAGCTTTCTTT. It specifies CASSYSGGNTEAFF.

This clone has a handful of counts. The chain has TRBV5-4 and TRBJ1-2; no clear D gene. The V and J ends lost 0 bases and 0 bases respectively, with 6 bases between them. The CDR3 spans 14 residues. Germline assignment: CDR1 SGHNT and CDR2 YYREEE (reference sequence). The CDR3 nucleotides are TGTGCCAGCAGCTTGGGGGCGACTAACTATGGCTACACCTTC. It specifies CASSLGATNYGYTF. The full variable domain, completed using reference TRBV5-4 and TRBJ1-2, is ETGVTQSPTHLIKTRGQQVTLRCSSQSGHNTVSWYQQALGQGPQFIFQYYREEENGRGNFPPRFSGLQFPNYSSELNVNALELDDSALYLCASSLGATNYGYTFGSGTRLTVV.

V and J are TRBV2 and TRBJ2-2; no firm D call. The CDR3 runs to 12 residues. In germline, CDR1 is SNHLY, CDR2 FYNNEI. Trimming stripped 6 bases from V and 0 bases from J, with 2 bases between. The CDR3 nucleotides are TGTGCCAGCAGGCCGAACACCGGGGAGCTGTTTTTT. It is translated as CASRPNTGELFF.

This clone was seen a handful of times. CDR3 in DNA: TGCGTAACGGGAGAGGGTGGCTACACCTTC. Translating gives CVTGEGGYTF. J is TRBJ1-2 and V is TRBV29-1, with unresolved D. Germline CDR1 SQVTM, CDR2 ANQGSEA. The CDR3 consists of 10 residues.

The J gene is TRBJ1-2, the V gene TRBV30; TRBD1 aligns across 7 bases. This CDR3 contains 13 residues. The germline CDR1 and CDR2 sequences are GTSNPN and SVGIG (reference sequence). The ends lost 3 bases at V and 5 bases at J; junction bases unmatched: 6. CDR3 amino acids: CAWRIDREYGYTF. The CDR3 bases are TGTGCCTGGAGGATCGACAGGGAGTATGGCTACACCTTC.

This clone was observed a handful of times. This chain connects TRBV5-1 to TRBJ1-2; TRBD1 is a possible D gene (5 bases). V was pared by 4 bases and J by 4 bases, with 11 bases between. The CDR3 length is 13 residues. Germline lookup yields CDR1 SGHRS and CDR2 YFSETQ. The CDR3, as DNA: TGCGCCAGCAGCCACGACGGGACCTATGGCTACACCTTC. It codes for CASSHDGTYGYTF.

The chain combines TRBV29-1 with TRBJ1-1, with no clear D. This CDR3 has 12 residues. Germline loops: CDR1 SQVTM, CDR2 ANQGSEA. V was shortened by 6 bases and J by 0 bases, with 8 bases between the two germline ends. The CDR3 loop is CSVSELNTEAFF. CDR3 DNA sequence: TGCAGCGTATCCGAGCTGAACACTGAAGCTTTCTTT.

This clone was observed at least ten times. This chain connects TRBV10-3 to TRBJ1-1; possibly TRBD1 for D (6 bases). The CDR3 consists of 15 residues. Trimming pared 11 bases from V and 0 bases from J, leaving 19 bases between. Germline V gene lookup returns CDR1 ENHRY and CDR2 SYGVKD. The CDR3 DNA follows: TGTGCCTCTAAGACGACAGGACTAGTGAACACTGAAGCTTTCTTT. Its protein is CASKTTGLVNTEAFF.

The J gene is TRBJ2-3, the V gene TRBV11-3; 10 nucleotides match TRBD2. CDR1 and CDR2 (germline): SGHNT, YENEEA. There are 16 residues in the CDR3. With 5 bases clipped from V and 1 base from J, the junction kept 6 bases outside the gene matches. Written as DNA, the CDR3 is TGTGCCAGCAGCAACCGACTAGCGGGTGGCACAGATACGCAGTATTTT. Its translation is CASSNRLAGGTDTQYF.

The rearrangement uses TRBV18 and TRBJ2-7; maybe TRBD2 (7 bases). CDR1 is KGHSH, CDR2 LQKENI, per germline. The V and J ends lost 3 bases and 6 bases respectively, with 21 bases between them. CDR3 length: 16 residues. CDR3 protein: CASSPPGRGEWAEQYF. In DNA, the CDR3 is TGTGCCAGCTCACCCCCAGGGAGGGGGGAGTGGGCCGAGCAGTACTTC. The whole variable domain, filled in from reference TRBV18 and TRBJ2-7, reads NAGVMQNPRHLVRRRGQEARLRCSPMKGHSHVYWYRQLPEEGLKFMVYLQKENIIDESGMPKERFSAEFPKEGPSILRIQQVVRGDSAAYFCASSPPGRGEWAEQYFGPGTRLTVT.

This chain joins TRBV13 and TRBJ1-3; D is unclear. The CDR3 spans 14 residues. V dropped 4 bases and J dropped 5 bases, with 12 bases sitting between them. Germline CDR1 is PRHDT and CDR2 is FYEKMQ (reference sequence). CDR3 coding DNA: TGTGCCAGCAGCTCCCCTGGAACCCGAAACACCATATATTTT. Translation: CASSSPGTRNTIYF.

The rearrangement uses TRBV15 and TRBJ2-2; TRBD1 or TRBD2 may be the D gene (6 bases each). CDR1 and CDR2 from the germline V gene are LNHNV and YYDKDF (reference sequence). This CDR3 comprises 16 residues. V lost 5 bases, J lost 0 bases, and 13 bases lay in between. CDR3 bases: TGTGCCACCAGCTTTGAGGGGGGCCCGAACACCGGGGAGCTGTTTTTT. It codes for CATSFEGGPNTGELFF. The whole variable domain, filled in from reference TRBV15 and TRBJ2-2, reads DAMVIQNPRYQVTQFGKPVTLSCSQTLNHNVMYWYQQKSSQAPKLLFHYYDKDFNNEADTPDNFQSRRPNTSFCFLDIRSPGLGDTAMYLCATSFEGGPNTGELFFGEGSRLTVL.

The chain joins TRBV7-9 to TRBJ2-6; D gene uncertain. This CDR3 comprises 15 residues. Trimming took off 5 bases at V and 4 bases at J, with 12 bases between the two ends. CDR1 and CDR2 (germline): SEHNR, FQNEAQ (reference sequence). The CDR3 nucleotides read TGTGCCAGCAGCCCCCTGGGGAAAGGGGCCAACGTCCTGACTTTC. Translation: CASSPLGKGANVLTF.

This clone was counted only a few times. V gene TRBV19 combines with J gene TRBJ2-1; D is perhaps TRBD2 (6 bases). Trimming took off 7 bases at V and 0 bases at J, with 13 bases between the two ends. CDR3 length equals 15 residues. Germline CDR1 reads LNHDA; CDR2 reads SQIVND (reference sequence). The CDR3: CASIDGGSSYNEQFF. CDR3 in DNA: TGTGCCAGTATCGATGGAGGGAGCTCCTACAATGAGCAGTTCTTC.

The chain joins TRBV4-2 to TRBJ1-2, with unresolved D. This CDR3 has 15 residues. CDR1 is LGHNA and CDR2 is YNFKEQ in the germline V gene. V was cut by 0 bases and J by 5 bases, with 13 bases left in between. The CDR3 DNA reads as TGTGCCAGCAGCCAAGAAGGTAACGGCTTATATGGCTACACCTTC. Amino acid sequence: CASSQEGNGLYGYTF.

The chain carries TRBV10-3 and TRBJ2-1, with D perhaps TRBD2 (6 bases). V was shortened by 8 bases and J by 7 bases, with 6 bases between the two germline ends. Germline V gene data show CDR1 as ENHRY and CDR2 as SYGVKD. There are 10 residues in the CDR3. CDR3 sequence: CAIGLNEQFF. CDR3 coding DNA: TGTGCCATCGGACTAAATGAGCAGTTCTTC.

This clone was counted between two and nine times. The chain has TRBV19 and TRBJ2-1; 8 bases align to TRBD1. CDR3 length: 13 residues. V trimming: 8 bases; J trimming: 7 bases; junction bases outside the gene matches: 7. Germline V CDR1 and CDR2: LNHDA, SQIVND (reference sequence). The CDR3 sequence is CASSDRVGNEQFF. The CDR3 nucleotides are TGTGCCAGTTCGGACAGGGTGGGAAATGAGCAGTTCTTC.

This clone appeared once. The rearrangement joins TRBV12-5 to TRBJ1-1, with D possibly matching TRBD1 (5 bases). The CDR3 totals 16 residues. V lost 0 bases and J lost 0, with 11 bases in between. Germline-derived CDR1 and CDR2 are LGHNT and FRNRAP. CDR3 sequence reads: CASGLVVRGLNTEAFF. CDR3 DNA sequence: TGTGCTAGTGGTTTGGTAGTCCGGGGCCTGAACACTGAAGCTTTCTTT.